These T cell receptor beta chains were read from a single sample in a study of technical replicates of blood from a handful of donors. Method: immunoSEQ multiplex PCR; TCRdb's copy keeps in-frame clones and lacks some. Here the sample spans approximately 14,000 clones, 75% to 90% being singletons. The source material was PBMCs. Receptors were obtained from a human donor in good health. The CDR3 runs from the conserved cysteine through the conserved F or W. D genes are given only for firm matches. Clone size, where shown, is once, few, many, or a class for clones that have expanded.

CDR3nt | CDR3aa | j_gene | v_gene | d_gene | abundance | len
TGTGCCAGCAGCCCCGGTTATGGGGCACCCCAATTCAACACTGAAGCTTTCTTT | CASSPGYGAPQFNTEAFF | TRBJ1-1 | TRBV14 | - | few | 18
TGTGCCAGCAGGCGACTAGCGGGAGAAGAGACCCAGTACTTC | CASRRLAGEETQYF | TRBJ2-5 | TRBV27 | TRBD2 | - | 14
TGTGCCAGTAGTTCACAGGGGGCACACCACGAGCAGTACTTC | CASSSQGAHHEQYF | TRBJ2-7 | TRBV19 | TRBD1 | - | 14
TGTGCCAGCAGCTTAGATCAGTCAGGCGGGAGAGCGCAGTATTTT | CASSLDQSGGRAQYF | TRBJ2-3 | TRBV11-2 | TRBD2 | few | 15
TGTGCCAGCAGCCCGGGCGGGAACAATCAGCCCCAGCATTTT | CASSPGGNNQPQHF | TRBJ1-5 | TRBV5-5 | - | - | 14
TGTGCCAGCAGGAGACTAGCGGGAGGATACGAGCAGTACTTC | CASRRLAGGYEQYF | TRBJ2-7 | TRBV6-6 | TRBD2 | - | 14
TGTGCCAGCAGCTTGGAAATATACATGAACACTGAAGCTTTCTTT | CASSLEIYMNTEAFF | TRBJ1-1 | TRBV5-5 | - | few | 15
TGCGCCAGCAGCTTGGTAGGTAGCGGTCAACAAGAGACCCAGTACTTC | CASSLVGSGQQETQYF | TRBJ2-5 | TRBV5-1 | - | few | 16
TGTGCCAGCAGCCCACAGAAGAACACTGAAGCTTTCTTT | CASSPQKNTEAFF | TRBJ1-1 | TRBV7-9 | - | - | 13
TGTGCCAGCAGTGAATGGGGGACAGTCAATGAAAAACTGTTTTTT | CASSEWGTVNEKLFF | TRBJ1-4 | TRBV6-1 | TRBD1 | - | 15
TGTGCCAGCAGCTTAGTAGGGACACCGAACACCGGGGAGCTGTTTTTT | CASSLVGTPNTGELFF | TRBJ2-2 | TRBV7-8 | - | - | 16
TGTGCCAGCAGTTACTCGAGCTCCGAGGGCGAGCAGTACTTC | CASSYSSSEGEQYF | TRBJ2-7 | TRBV6-5 | - | - | 14